A single sample gave rise to the 27 T cell receptor beta chains below, sequenced in a study of CD8 T cells in ankylosing spondylitis. Study-level points and caveats: A motif of eight or nine highly homologous TCR beta variants was seen as apparently characteristic of ankylosing spondylitis blood.

Using its own MiXCR run on the 5' RACE reads, TCRdb lists one record per CDR3 protein. The sample holds approximately 550,000 distinct CDR3 sequences, 9.5% to 15% seen once. These TCRs are of unknown antigen specificity. The sequencing input was blood, either unsorted or a sorted T cell fraction (not recorded which). The receptor set was obtained from a male donor with ankylosing spondylitis.

This chain joins TRBV20-1 and TRBJ2-5; 8 nucleotides align to TRBD2. The CDR3 extends over 14 amino acids. CDR1 and CDR2 (germline): DFQATT, SNEGSKA (reference sequence). V shed 1 base, J shed 1 base, and the junction held 2 bases outside the gene matches. The CDR3 reads CSARVSGIQETQYF. The CDR3 bases are TGCAGTGCTAGAGTTAGCGGGATCCAAGAGACCCAGTACTTC.

In this sample, this clonotype turned up a few times. The chain has TRBV20-1 and TRBJ1-1, with TRBD1 matching over 8 bases. There are 14 residues in the CDR3. Looked up from germline, CDR1 is DFQATT and CDR2 is SNEGSKA (reference sequence). The V and J ends lost 6 bases and 0 bases, in that order; junction bases with no gene match: 6. CDR3 amino acids: CSAGTGRMNTEAFF. The CDR3 region has the DNA TGCAGTGCCGGGACAGGACGCATGAACACTGAAGCTTTCTTT.

This chain joins TRBV30 and TRBJ1-6; tentative D call: TRBD1 (5 bases). CDR3 length: 16 amino acids. V dropped 0 bases and J dropped 5 bases, with 14 bases sitting between them. Looked up from germline, CDR1 is GTSNPN and CDR2 is SVGIG (reference sequence). CDR3 nucleotides: TGTGCCTGGAGTGTACCTGGGGGACGGAATAATTCACCCCTCCACTTT. Translating gives CAWSVPGGRNNSPLHF.

This clonotype was seen repeatedly, ten times or more. This chain joins TRBV20-1 and TRBJ2-7, with D unclear. Germline values: CDR1 DFQATT, CDR2 SNEGSKA (reference sequence). This CDR3 comprises 12 residues. Trimming left V 5 bases short and J 1 base short, with 9 bases between. The DNA for the CDR3 is TGCAGTGCTCCCGGACGATCCTACGAGCAGTACTTC. Protein: CSAPGRSYEQYF.

The chain uses TRBV7-2 and TRBJ2-4, with D hard to call. Deletions cut 0 bases from V and 4 bases from J, with 13 bases between. Germline-derived CDR1 and CDR2 are SGHTA and FQGNSA. This CDR3 contains 16 residues. For the CDR3, the DNA is TGTGCCAGCAGCTTAGCGGGGTTAGCTCGGAAAAACATTCAGTACTTC. It translates to CASSLAGLARKNIQYF.

This clonotype was counted only a few times. The rearrangement uses TRBV27 and TRBJ2-2, with unresolved D. Germline V gene sequence: CDR1 MNHEY, CDR2 SMNVEV (reference sequence). There are 14 residues in the CDR3. The ends were cut back, 2 bases at V and 5 bases at J, with 9 bases in the middle. In nucleotides, the CDR3 is TGTGCCAGCAGTTTAGGGTTACAAACCGGGGAGCTGTTTTTT. Protein: CASSLGLQTGELFF.

In its sample, this clonotype was seen a few times. The V and J genes are TRBV29-1 and TRBJ2-2; 12 positions match TRBD2. J gave up 5 bases and V 6 bases, and 1 base lay outside the gene matches. Germline CDR1 and CDR2: SQVTM and ANQGSEA. This CDR3 has 13 residues. The CDR3 protein is CSVGTSGTGELFF. Here the CDR3 DNA reads TGCAGCGTCGGGACTAGCGGGACCGGGGAGCTGTTTTTT.

The sample holds a few counts of this clonotype. This chain uses TRBV28 with TRBJ1-2, with 9 positions matching TRBD1. The CDR3 covers 16 residues. Germline V lookup: CDR1 MDHEN, CDR2 SYDVKM. Trimming at V came to 5 bases and at J to 4 bases, leaving 11 bases not matched to a gene. Here the CDR3 reads CASSQPRDRETYGYTF. DNA for the CDR3: TGTGCCAGCAGTCAACCAAGGGACAGGGAGACCTATGGCTACACCTTC.

The chain joins TRBV11-2 to TRBJ1-4, with D perhaps TRBD1 (5 bases). V lost 0 bases to trimming and J lost 2 bases, with 7 bases between them. This CDR3 is built from 15 residues. Germline V CDR1 and CDR2: SGHAT, FQNNGV. Here the CDR3 reads CASSLDRDTNEKLFF. For the CDR3, the DNA is TGTGCCAGCAGCTTAGACAGGGATACTAATGAAAAACTGTTTTTT.

This clonotype was found a few times. The chain recombines TRBV3-1 with TRBJ2-3; 9 bases are shared with TRBD1. Per the germline V gene, CDR1 is LGHDT and CDR2 is YNNKEL (reference sequence). With V trimmed by 7 bases and J by 6 bases, 8 bases remained unmatched. The CDR3 has 14 residues. The CDR3 protein is CASNYRGRLDTQYF. CDR3 DNA: TGTGCCAGCAACTACAGGGGGCGGCTGGATACGCAGTATTTT.

The rearrangement uses TRBV6-2 or TRBV6-3 and TRBJ2-5; D unresolved. The CDR3 is 14 amino acids. Germline loops: CDR1 MNHEY, CDR2 SVGEGT. The V end lost 0 bases, the J end lost 5 bases, and 10 bases lay between the germline ends. CDR3 DNA: TGTGCCAGCAGTTACTCGAATAATTGGGAGACCCAGTACTTC. Translation: CASSYSNNWETQYF.

V usage is TRBV13 and J usage is TRBJ2-1; the D gene could be TRBD1 or TRBD2 (5 bases each). The CDR3 length is 19 residues. The V gene lost 2 bases and the J gene lost 9 bases, with 29 bases spanning the gap. CDR1 and CDR2 from the germline V gene are PRHDT and FYEKMQ (reference sequence). CDR3 sequence: CASSLTAAGTGTLGAEQFF. DNA of the CDR3: TGTGCCAGCAGCTTAACGGCGGCAGGCACCGGGACGCTTGGGGCTGAGCAGTTCTTC.

This rearrangement joins TRBV5-6 to TRBJ1-5; D is possibly TRBD1 (5 bases). Trimming took off 3 bases at V and 7 bases at J, with 17 bases between the two ends. CDR1 is SGHDT and CDR2 is YYEEEE in the germline V gene. The length of the CDR3 is 15 residues. The CDR3 spells CASSYFGATHQPQHF. The CDR3 DNA sequence: TGTGCCAGCAGCTACTTCGGGGCAACCCACCAGCCCCAGCATTTT.

This clonotype was seen at least ten times. The chain couples TRBV20-1 to TRBJ2-7; a possible D gene is TRBD2 (5 bases). CDR1 is DFQATT, CDR2 SNEGSKA, per germline (reference sequence). Trimming cost V 0 bases and J 2 bases, with 11 bases left between them. The CDR3 extends over 14 amino acids. As DNA, the CDR3 is TGCAGTGCTAGAGAGGTGGGAGTTGCCTACGAGCAGTACTTC. This gives the protein CSAREVGVAYEQYF.

A few counts support this clonotype. This chain connects TRBV7-9 to TRBJ2-4, with 9 bases aligning to TRBD1. Germline trimming cut 0 bases from V and 11 bases from J; bases unmatched to any gene: 5. The CDR3 is 14 amino acids. Germline V gives CDR1 SEHNR, CDR2 FQNEAQ (reference sequence). The CDR3 is CASSLAGDRVFQYF. The CDR3 coding sequence is TGTGCCAGCAGCTTAGCTGGGGACAGGGTATTTCAGTACTTC.

The chain links TRBV6-2 or TRBV6-3 to TRBJ2-7, with 7 bases lining up with TRBD1. CDR1 is MNHEY and CDR2 is SVGEGT in the germline V gene. V shed 3 bases and J 2 bases; nucleotides not matched to a gene: 4. CDR3 length equals 14 residues. The CDR3 sequence is CASSYRQGPYEQYV. CDR3 nucleotide sequence: TGTGCCAGCAGTTATCGACAGGGCCCCTACGAGCAGTACGTC.

The V call is TRBV20-1, the J call TRBJ1-1; unclear D gene. V was cut by 5 bases and J by 0 bases, with 10 bases left in between. The CDR3 has 13 amino acids. CDR1 and CDR2 (germline): DFQATT, SNEGSKA (reference sequence). The CDR3: CSAGYDLNTEAFF. The CDR3 coding sequence is TGCAGTGCTGGCTATGACTTGAACACTGAAGCTTTCTTT.

This clonotype was picked up a small number of times. This chain links TRBV14 with TRBJ1-5, with a possible D match to TRBD1 (5 bases). Germline V gene sequence: CDR1 SGHDN, CDR2 FVKESK. This CDR3 contains 17 residues. The V end was cut by 3 bases, the J end by 5 bases, with 20 bases between. CDR3 sequence (DNA): TGTGCCAGCAGCCACACGAACGGGGGACTGGACTATCAGCCCCAGCATTTT. Amino acid sequence: CASSHTNGGLDYQPQHF.

This clonotype has just one count. This sequence joins TRBV12-3 or TRBV12-4 and TRBJ1-5; D ambiguous. The CDR3 is 14 residues long. The V gene lost 7 bases and the J gene lost 1 base, with 11 bases spanning the gap. The CDR3 DNA sequence: TGTGCCAGCACTATGGTAGGGAGCAATCAGCCCCAGCATTTT. It encodes CASTMVGSNQPQHF.

There are many counts of this clonotype. The V call is TRBV7-9, the J call TRBJ2-1, with TRBD2 matching 7 bases. Per the germline V gene, CDR1 is SEHNR and CDR2 is FQNEAQ (reference sequence). The CDR3 runs to 15 residues. V dropped 3 bases and J dropped 2; count of bases not matched to a gene: 4. The DNA for the CDR3 is TGTGCCAGCAGCTTGAGGAGCGGGACCTACAATGAGCAGTTCTTC. Protein sequence: CASSLRSGTYNEQFF.

This sequence joins TRBV7-8 and TRBJ2-2; D is undetermined. This CDR3 has 15 amino acids. Between the trimmed V and J ends, which lost 1 base and 3 bases, there was a span of 9 bases. Germline CDR1 and CDR2: SGHVS and FQNEAQ. The CDR3: CASSLGIAYTGELFF. CDR3 nucleotides: TGTGCCAGCAGCTTAGGTATAGCCTACACCGGGGAGCTGTTTTTT.

In this sample, this clonotype turned up a few times. The V call is TRBV12-3 or TRBV12-4, the J call TRBJ2-1, with 12 bases lining up with TRBD2. Unmatched junction bases numbered 12, after V lost 3 bases and J lost 6 bases. The CDR3 length is 18 residues. The CDR3 sequence is CASSFHRGPSGRVNEQFF. The CDR3, as DNA: TGTGCCAGCAGTTTTCATAGGGGGCCTAGCGGGAGGGTCAATGAGCAGTTCTTC.

The V gene is TRBV20-1, the J gene TRBJ2-1, with D perhaps TRBD2 (5 bases). V lost 5 bases, J lost 6 bases, and 17 bases lay in between. This CDR3 comprises 14 residues. Germline V CDR1 and CDR2: DFQATT, SNEGSKA (reference sequence). The CDR3 DNA sequence: TGCAGTGCTCCGATCCTCCAGCGGACCAATGAGCAGTTCTTC. The encoded protein is CSAPILQRTNEQFF.

This clonotype was observed a few times. V and J are TRBV12-3 or TRBV12-4 and TRBJ2-1; D gene uncertain. Trimming took 5 bases from V and 8 from J, leaving 16 bases between them. CDR3 size: 14 residues. The CDR3 nucleotides read TGTGCCAGCAGTCCGACTCCTACTGTCGATGAGCAGTTCTTC. Amino acids: CASSPTPTVDEQFF.

This clonotype was detected a few times. The chain is built from TRBV13 and TRBJ2-1; D gene unclear. Trimming took off 4 bases at V and 12 bases at J, with 13 bases between the two ends. Germline CDR1 is PRHDT and CDR2 is FYEKMQ (reference sequence). The CDR3 has 12 residues. The CDR3, as DNA: TGTGCCAGCAGCTCCGACTCTCTAAGGCAGTTCTTC. This gives the protein CASSSDSLRQFF.

This clonotype was seen a few times. This chain connects TRBV13 to TRBJ2-5; 10 bases match TRBD2. Germline CDR1 reads PRHDT; CDR2 reads FYEKMQ (reference sequence). The V gene end was trimmed by 5 bases and the J gene end by 5 bases; junction bases not matched to a gene: 5. This CDR3 spans 14 amino acids. The CDR3 spells CASSAHSGGETQYF. In DNA form, the CDR3 reads TGTGCCAGCAGCGCCCATAGCGGGGGGGAGACCCAGTACTTC.

The chain combines TRBV6-2 or TRBV6-3 with TRBJ1-2, with D maybe TRBD1 (6 bases). The CDR3 loop spans 14 amino acids. Germline CDR1 is MNHEY and CDR2 is SVGEGT. V lost 7 bases and J lost 4, with 16 bases in between. CDR3 nucleotide sequence: TGTGCCAGCACCAAAACGGGGGCTGGCTATGGCTACACCTTC. Its protein is CASTKTGAGYGYTF.